A single sample gave rise to the 23 T cell receptor beta chains below, sequenced in a study of blood T cell repertoires in COVID-19. Method: immunoSEQ multiplex PCR; TCRdb's copy keeps in-frame clones and lacks some. The table has roughly 250,000 clones, about 87% seen once. Sequences were obtained from PBMCs or T cells enriched from blood (not recorded which). The receptors derive from a woman aged 30 to 39 with acute COVID-19.

V is TRBV27 and J is TRBJ2-1; D is possibly TRBD2 (7 bases). The V end was cut by 9 bases, the J end by 7 bases, with 19 bases between. This CDR3 is 14 amino acids long. Per the germline V gene, CDR1 is MNHEY and CDR2 is SMNVEV (reference sequence). CDR3 bases: TGTGCCAGTTGGGGGGGCCCAGAGGGGAATGAGCAGTTCTTC. This codes for CASWGGPEGNEQFF.

The chain is built from TRBV5-4 and TRBJ2-7, with 7 bases fitting TRBD1. CDR1 is SGHNT, CDR2 YYREEE, per germline (reference sequence). Trimming removed 2 bases from V and 6 bases from J; junction bases left unmatched: 5. The CDR3 length is 13 residues. The CDR3 DNA reads TGTGCCAGCAGCTTTAGACAGGGAGCCGAGCAGTACTTC. Translation: CASSFRQGAEQYF.

V gene TRBV4-3 combines with J gene TRBJ1-4, with 8 bases identical to TRBD1. This CDR3 contains 14 residues. Germline assignment: CDR1 LGHNA and CDR2 YSLEER. V lost 1 base and J lost 8; bases outside the gene matches: 3. CDR3 in amino acids: CASSQVGQVEKLFF. CDR3 in DNA: TGCGCCAGCAGCCAAGTGGGACAGGTCGAAAAACTGTTTTTT.

V gene TRBV5-1 combines with J gene TRBJ2-7, with 10 bases that match TRBD1. The ends lost 3 bases at V and 4 bases at J; junction bases unmatched: 4. Per germline, CDR1 SGHRS and CDR2 YFSETQ. The CDR3 consists of 14 residues. The CDR3 DNA sequence: TGCGCCAGCAGCTCGACAGGGGGCGGGTACGAGCAGTACTTC. The encoded protein is CASSSTGGGYEQYF. Combining the CDR3 with reference TRBV5-1 and TRBJ2-7 gives the whole variable domain KAGVTQTPRYLIKTRGQQVTLSCSPISGHRSVSWYQQTPGQGLQFLFEYFSETQRNKGNFPGRFSGRQFSNSRSEMNVSTLELGDSALYLCASSSTGGGYEQYFGPGTRLTVT.

This chain connects TRBV7-9 to TRBJ1-1; D is undetermined. This CDR3 spans 15 amino acids. Germline V lookup: CDR1 SEHNR, CDR2 FQNEAQ (reference sequence). With 5 bases removed from V and 3 bases from J, the gap between germline ends came to 16 bases. The DNA of the CDR3 is TGTGCCAGCAGCCCCTATTGGAGGGAGGACACTGAAGCTTTCTTT. This translates into CASSPYWREDTEAFF. Filled out from reference TRBV7-9 and TRBJ1-1, the complete variable domain reads DTGVSQNPRHKITKRGQNVTFRCDPISEHNRLYWYRQTLGQGPEFLTYFQNEAQLEKSRLLSDRFSAERPKGSFSTLEIQRTEQGDSAMYLCASSPYWREDTEAFFGQGTRLTVV.

The chain is built from TRBV19 and TRBJ1-1, with D tentatively TRBD1 (6 bases). Germline CDR1 reads LNHDA; CDR2 reads SQIVND (reference sequence). The CDR3 contains 17 residues. Trimming cost V 5 bases and J 0 bases, with 19 bases left between them. CDR3 sequence (DNA): TGTGCCAGTAGTTCTTTCAAGGGAGGGGGGATGAACACTGAAGCTTTCTTT. It yields the protein CASSSFKGGGMNTEAFF.

The V and J genes are TRBV7-9 and TRBJ2-1, with TRBD2 matching over 13 bases. V was pared by 5 bases and J by 6 bases, with 7 bases of the junction left unmatched. This CDR3 has 16 residues. In germline, CDR1 is SEHNR, CDR2 FQNEAQ (reference sequence). The CDR3 DNA reads TGTGCCAGCAGCCCTCCGACTAGCGGGGGGCCCAATGAGCAGTTCTTC. Its protein is CASSPPTSGGPNEQFF.

This chain uses TRBV4-3 with TRBJ1-2; TRBD1 might be the D (5 bases). CDR1 LGHNA and CDR2 YSLEER come from the germline V gene. Trimming took off 0 bases at V and 6 bases at J, with 11 bases between the two ends. The CDR3 extends over 14 amino acids. DNA of the CDR3: TGCGCCAGCAGCCAAGATAGGCAGGGTCATGGCTACACCTTC. As protein: CASSQDRQGHGYTF.

The chain joins TRBV4-1 to TRBJ1-1; no clear D. Deletions cut 3 bases from V and 1 base from J, with 9 bases between. Germline V gene data show CDR1 as MGHRA and CDR2 as YSYEKL. The length of the CDR3 is 14 residues. The CDR3 here is CASSQEGTNTEAFF. CDR3 sequence (DNA): TGCGCCAGCAGCCAGGAGGGAACGAACACTGAAGCTTTCTTT.

This clone was observed a handful of times. V gene TRBV7-9 combines with J gene TRBJ1-5, with 7 bases aligning to TRBD1. Unmatched junction bases numbered 5, after V lost 7 bases and J lost 5 bases. This CDR3 region has 13 residues. Germline V gene data show CDR1 as SEHNR and CDR2 as FQNEAQ (reference sequence). CDR3 in DNA: TGTGCCAGCAACGTCCAGGGGGATCAGCCCCAGCATTTT. Its protein is CASNVQGDQPQHF.

The chain is built from TRBV4-1 and TRBJ1-2; 12 bases line up with TRBD1. CDR1 and CDR2 (germline): MGHRA, YSYEKL. The CDR3 has 17 residues. V shed 0 bases, J shed 4 bases, and the junction held 6 bases outside the gene matches. The CDR3 region has the DNA TGCGCCAGCAGCCAAGACGGGACAGGGGGCATGATCTATGGCTACACCTTC. Translating gives CASSQDGTGGMIYGYTF.

CDR3 nucleotide sequence: TGCGCCAGCAGCTTGGCCGCGAGAGCGGGTCCCAGCACAGATACGCAGTATTTT. Protein: CASSLAARAGPSTDTQYF. This chain uses TRBV5-1 with TRBJ2-3; D might be TRBD2 (6 bases). The ends were cut back, 0 bases at V and 0 bases at J, with 17 bases in the middle. This CDR3 is 18 amino acids long. Germline CDR1 and CDR2: SGHRS and YFSETQ.

This clone has a handful of counts. The V gene is TRBV2, the J gene TRBJ2-5, with a weak D call TRBD1 (6 bases). The CDR3 is 13 amino acids. CDR1 and CDR2 (germline): SNHLY, FYNNEI. The V end was cut by 2 bases, the J end by 7 bases, with 11 bases between. The CDR3 loop is CASSEPARGTQYF. As DNA, the CDR3 is TGTGCCAGCAGTGAACCGGCCAGGGGGACCCAGTACTTC.

This sequence joins TRBV29-1 and TRBJ1-1; tentative D call: TRBD1 (6 bases). The CDR3 has 11 residues. Trimming shortened V by 7 bases and J by 8 bases, and 14 bases separated the two germline ends. Per germline, CDR1 SQVTM and CDR2 ANQGSEA. The CDR3 DNA is TGCAGCGGTGGACAGCTTGGGGAAGCTTTCTTT. Amino acid sequence: CSGGQLGEAFF.

The J gene is TRBJ1-1, the V gene TRBV6-6, with D possibly being TRBD1 (5 bases). Per the germline V gene, CDR1 is MNHNY and CDR2 is SVGAGI (reference sequence). The V and J ends lost 2 bases and 0 bases respectively, with 7 bases between them. CDR3 length: 14 amino acids. In DNA, the CDR3 is TGTGCCAGCAGTTACGACAGTTTGAACACTGAAGCTTTCTTT. As protein: CASSYDSLNTEAFF.

The chain combines TRBV10-3 with TRBJ1-3, with a weak D call TRBD1 (6 bases). Germline V gives CDR1 ENHRY, CDR2 SYGVKD. CDR3 length: 12 residues. Trimming shortened V by 6 bases and J by 6 bases, and 9 bases separated the two germline ends. DNA for the CDR3: TGTGCCATCAGACAGGGACAAAACACCATATATTTT. Protein sequence: CAIRQGQNTIYF.

Of note for this clone: Other DNA sequences of this sample code for an identical CDR3. The chain recombines TRBV7-6 with TRBJ1-2; D remains ambiguous. Trimming left V 0 bases short and J 2 bases short, with 7 bases between. This CDR3 comprises 14 residues. Germline assignment: CDR1 SGHVS and CDR2 FNYEAQ. The CDR3 DNA reads as TGTGCCAGCAGCTTAGCTGCCGAGAACTATGGCTACACCTTC. Protein: CASSLAAENYGYTF.

The chain recombines TRBV15 with TRBJ1-4, with 7 nucleotides matching TRBD1. Per the germline V gene, CDR1 is LNHNV and CDR2 is YYDKDF (reference sequence). The length of the CDR3 is 16 residues. V was pared by 1 base and J by 6 bases, with 8 bases of the junction left unmatched. CDR3 coding DNA: TGTGCCACCAGCAGAGGGCCGGCAGGGGGTCATGAAAAACTGTTTTTT. Translated, it gives CATSRGPAGGHEKLFF.

The V call is TRBV27, the J call TRBJ2-1; 7 positions match TRBD1. The CDR3 totals 16 residues. With V trimmed by 4 bases and J by 2 bases, 8 bases remained unmatched. Germline CDR1 MNHEY, CDR2 SMNVEV (reference sequence). CDR3 nucleotide sequence: TGTGCCAGCAGTTCCCTAGGGGACAGTACCTACAATGAGCAGTTCTTC. Its translation: CASSSLGDSTYNEQFF.

CDR3 in DNA: TGTGCCAGCAGCTCTCCGGGACATACCTACGAGCAGTACTTC. Its protein is CASSSPGHTYEQYF. J is TRBJ2-7 and V is TRBV7-2, with a weak D call TRBD1 (6 bases). The CDR3 runs to 14 residues. The V gene lost 4 bases and the J gene lost 2 bases, with 12 bases spanning the gap. In germline, CDR1 is SGHTA, CDR2 FQGNSA.

This chain links TRBV19 with TRBJ1-1; 9 bases align to TRBD1. The V and J ends lost 7 bases and 5 bases, in that order; junction bases with no gene match: 11. This CDR3 region has 15 residues. From germline, CDR1 is LNHDA and CDR2 SQIVND (reference sequence). Written as DNA, the CDR3 is TGTGCCAGTACCTACGCCGTGACAGGGGGGACTGAAGCTTTCTTT. Translated, it gives CASTYAVTGGTEAFF.

The chain employs TRBV25-1 and TRBJ1-4; 7 bases are shared with TRBD1. CDR1 and CDR2 (germline): MGHDK, SYGVNS. The CDR3 has 15 residues. V was pared by 2 bases and J by 6 bases, with 6 bases of the junction left unmatched. CDR3 amino acids: CASSERTGPHEKLFF. The CDR3 DNA reads as TGTGCCAGCAGTGAAAGGACAGGACCTCATGAAAAACTGTTTTTT.

The chain is built from TRBV6-5 and TRBJ2-1, with 10 bases fitting TRBD2. V gave up 0 bases and J gave up 3 bases; unmatched junction bases: 2. The CDR3 is made up of 16 amino acids. Germline lookup yields CDR1 MNHEY and CDR2 SVGAGI. The CDR3, as DNA: TGTGCCAGCAGTTACTCGCCTAGCGGGGGCTACAATGAGCAGTTCTTC. Its protein product is CASSYSPSGGYNEQFF.